Sequencing of this TCR beta chain was carried out in a study of identical twins. Unique molecular identifiers were in the cDNA, with template-switch universal primer binding. Each CDR3 protein is one row after TCRdb ran MiXCR on the 5' RACE reads. Counted here are approximately 140,000 distinct CDR3 sequences, 3.5% occurring once; the ten biggest clones make up around 8%. The CDR3 length is 14 residues. The germline V gene has CDR1 MDHEN and CDR2 SYDVKM. Trimming took 6 bases from V and 1 from J, leaving 9 bases between them. This clonotype has ten or more counts. The specimen sequenced was memory T cells sorted from blood. The chain employs TRBV28 and TRBJ2-2; D assignment may be TRBD1 or TRBD2 (5 bases each). The sequence derives from a man between 18 and 29 years old in good health. The DNA for the CDR3 is TGTGCCAGCAGGGGACCAGGGAACACCGGGGAGCTGTTTTTT. As protein: CASRGPGNTGELFF.